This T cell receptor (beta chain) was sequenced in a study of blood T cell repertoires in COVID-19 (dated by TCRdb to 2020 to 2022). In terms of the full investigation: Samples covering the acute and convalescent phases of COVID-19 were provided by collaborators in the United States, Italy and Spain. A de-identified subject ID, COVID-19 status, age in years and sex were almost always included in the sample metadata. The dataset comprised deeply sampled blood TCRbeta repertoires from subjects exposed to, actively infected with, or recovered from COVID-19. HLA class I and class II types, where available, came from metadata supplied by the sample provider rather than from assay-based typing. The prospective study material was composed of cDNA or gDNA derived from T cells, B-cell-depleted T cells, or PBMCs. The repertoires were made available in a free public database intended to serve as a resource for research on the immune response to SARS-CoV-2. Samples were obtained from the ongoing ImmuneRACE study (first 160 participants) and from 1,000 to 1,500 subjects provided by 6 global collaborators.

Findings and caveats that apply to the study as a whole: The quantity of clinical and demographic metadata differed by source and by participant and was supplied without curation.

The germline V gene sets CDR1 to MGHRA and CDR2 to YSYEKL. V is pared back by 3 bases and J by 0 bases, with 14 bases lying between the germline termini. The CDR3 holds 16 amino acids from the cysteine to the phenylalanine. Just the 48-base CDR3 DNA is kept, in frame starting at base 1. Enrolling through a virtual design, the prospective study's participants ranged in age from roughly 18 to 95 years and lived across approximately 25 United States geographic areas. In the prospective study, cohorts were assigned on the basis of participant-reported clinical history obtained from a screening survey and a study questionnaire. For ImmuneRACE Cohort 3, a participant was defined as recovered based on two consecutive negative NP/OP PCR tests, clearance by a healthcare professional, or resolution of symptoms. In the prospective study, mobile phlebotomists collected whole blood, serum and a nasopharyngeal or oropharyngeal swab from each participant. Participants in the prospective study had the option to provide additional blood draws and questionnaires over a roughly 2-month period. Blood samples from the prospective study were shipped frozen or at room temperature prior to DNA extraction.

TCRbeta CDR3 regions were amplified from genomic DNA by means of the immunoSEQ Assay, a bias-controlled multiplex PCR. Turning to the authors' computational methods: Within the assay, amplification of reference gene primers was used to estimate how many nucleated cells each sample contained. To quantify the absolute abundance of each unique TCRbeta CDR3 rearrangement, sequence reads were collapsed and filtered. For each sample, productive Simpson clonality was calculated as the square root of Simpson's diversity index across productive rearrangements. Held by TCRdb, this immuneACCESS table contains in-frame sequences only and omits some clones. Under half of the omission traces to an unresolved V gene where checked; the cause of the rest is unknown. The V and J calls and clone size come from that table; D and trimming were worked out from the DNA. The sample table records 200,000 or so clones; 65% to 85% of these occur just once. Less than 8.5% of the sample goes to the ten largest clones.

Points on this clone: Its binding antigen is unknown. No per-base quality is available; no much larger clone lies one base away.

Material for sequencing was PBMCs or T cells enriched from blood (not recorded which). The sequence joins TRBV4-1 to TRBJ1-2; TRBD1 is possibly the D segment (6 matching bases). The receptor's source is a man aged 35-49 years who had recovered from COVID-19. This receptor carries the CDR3 CASSQDHRETNYGYTF. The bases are TGCGCCAGCAGCCAGGACCACAGGGAGACTAACTATGGCTACACCTTC.